This TCR beta chain emerged from a study of tumor and adjacent non-tumor tissue in lung cancer. The library came from three nested PCR rounds adapted from ARM-PCR protocols. Each CDR3 protein is one row after TCRdb ran MiXCR on the multiplex PCR reads. Among 55,000 to 70,000 distinct CDR3 sequences listed, roughly 60% were seen once. RNA was extracted from bulk tissue without any cell sorting. Sample: lung tumor tissue. This clonotype originated in a man between 50 and 59 years old with non-small cell lung cancer.

This CDR3 is CARSLGGRYNEQFF. The CDR3 DNA follows: TGTGCCAGAAGTCTCGGGGGGCGGTACAATGAGCAGTTCTTC. The rearrangement links TRBV12-3 or TRBV12-4 to TRBJ2-1; perhaps TRBD2 as D (7 bases). V was shortened by 9 bases and J by 4 bases, with 16 bases between the two germline ends. This CDR3 region has 14 residues.